This T cell receptor (beta chain) was observed in a study of cytomegalovirus exposure and HLA in healthy donors. Points from the study as a whole: Cytomegalovirus status, reportedly, was diagnosed with high specificity and sensitivity by the classifier.

The CDR3 is 13 amino acids. The V gene end was trimmed by 4 bases and the J gene end by 6 bases; junction bases not matched to a gene: 3. The germline V gene encodes CDR1 MNHEY and CDR2 SVGAGI. Notes on this clone: Its cognate antigen is unknown.

The donors, nominally healthy at sampling, likely had unrecorded immune exposures. Use of 60 Vbeta and 13 Jbeta primers characterized the PCR. TCRdb's table, derived via immunoSEQ multiplex PCR, lists solely in-frame clones and lacks some. Counted here are roughly 200,000 clones, more than 65% occurring once; the ten biggest clones make up more than 0.45%. This sequence was found in a woman between 45 and 65 years old in good health and CMV-seronegative. This chain uses TRBV6-5 with TRBJ2-7; 10 bases are a match to TRBD2. Material for sequencing was PBMCs. CDR3 sequence reads: CASSLAGGGEQYF. For the CDR3, the DNA is TGTGCCAGCAGTTTAGCGGGAGGAGGCGAGCAGTACTTC.